The rows below give T cell receptor beta chains drawn from one sample of a study of shared clonotypes between healthy human individuals. Here immunoSEQ multiplex PCR was the method, and the copy in TCRdb shows in-frame clones only, minus some. The sample carries about 1,900,000 clones, over 85% recorded once. The sample was naive CD8+ T cells sorted from blood. All receptors derive from a man in his late teens or twenties in good health. Both conserved end residues are part of each CDR3. A D gene is named only where the DNA matches it firmly. Clone size, where shown, is once, few, many, or a class for clones that have expanded.

d_call,j_call,clone_size,v_call,cdr3_nt,cdr3_aa
NA,TRBJ2-1,NA,TRBV5-6,TGTGCCAGCAGCCCGGGGGCGGGCAATGAGCAGTTCTTC,CASSPGAGNEQFF
TRBD1,TRBJ2-1,NA,TRBV30,TGTGCCTGGACCGACACAGGGGGCGCCTACAATGAGCAGTTCTTC,CAWTDTGGAYNEQFF
TRBD2,TRBJ2-7,NA,TRBV7-2,TGTGCCAGCAGCTTAGGAGAGACTAGCGGATATTACGAGCAGTACTTC,CASSLGETSGYYEQYF
NA,TRBJ1-1,NA,TRBV2,TGTGCCAGCGGGTCACTGAACACTGAAGCTTTCTTT,CASGSLNTEAFF
TRBD1,TRBJ2-5,NA,TRBV18,TGTGCCAGCTCACCACTGAGGACAGGACAAGAGACCCAGTACTTC,CASSPLRTGQETQYF
NA,TRBJ1-4,NA,TRBV9,TGTGCCAGCAGCGTAGCCGGGGGTAATGAAAAACTGTTTTTT,CASSVAGGNEKLFF
NA,TRBJ1-1,NA,TRBV2,TGTGCCAGCAGTGTGGCACCACCGAACACTGAAGCTTTCTTT,CASSVAPPNTEAFF
TRBD1,TRBJ1-2,NA,TRBV29-1,TGCAGCGTTGAAGATCTGGGGCAGGGGGCCTACTATGGCTACACCTTC,CSVEDLGQGAYYGYTF
NA,TRBJ1-1,NA,TRBV28,TGTGCCAGCAGTCCCCGTGGGAACACCATGAACACTGAAGCTTTCTTT,CASSPRGNTMNTEAFF
NA,TRBJ1-5,once,TRBV6-4,TGTGCCAGCAGTCTCATTTGGGGGGGCTCTCAGCCCCAGCATTTT,CASSLIWGGSQPQHF
NA,TRBJ2-5,NA,TRBV27,TGTGCCAGCACCAGCCGTACGTACCAAGAGACCCAGTACTTC,CASTSRTYQETQYF
NA,TRBJ2-7,NA,TRBV13,TGTGCCAGCAGCTTAGGAGGTCAAGGAAACTACGAGCAGTACTTC,CASSLGGQGNYEQYF
TRBD1,TRBJ2-1,NA,TRBV4-2,TGTGCCAGCAGCCAAGAAATGGGACAGGGCCATGAGCAGTTCTTC,CASSQEMGQGHEQFF
NA,TRBJ2-3,NA,TRBV9,TGTGCCAGCAGCCATCCTCGGAGCGCGTCTAGCACAGATACGCAGTATTTT,CASSHPRSASSTDTQYF
NA,TRBJ1-4,NA,TRBV19,TGTGCCAGTCAAAAAGGGAGACAGAGTAATGAAAAACTGTTTTTT,CASQKGRQSNEKLFF
NA,TRBJ1-5,NA,TRBV2,TGTGCCAGCAGTGAATGGTCAGCTCAGGAGCCCCAGCATTTT,CASSEWSAQEPQHF
NA,TRBJ1-5,NA,TRBV6-5,TGTGCCAGCAGTCCACAGGATCCCAATCAGCCCCAGCATTTT,CASSPQDPNQPQHF
NA,TRBJ2-1,NA,TRBV4-1,TGCGCCAGCAGCCCCGGGACACACTACAATGAGCAGTTCTTC,CASSPGTHYNEQFF
NA,TRBJ1-1,NA,TRBV27,TGTGCCAGCAGTTGGAACAGCCCGAACACTGAAGCTTTCTTT,CASSWNSPNTEAFF
TRBD1,TRBJ2-7,NA,TRBV2,TGTGCCAGCAGTGACCCCAGGGGGCAGTTCTACGAGCAGTACTTC,CASSDPRGQFYEQYF
NA,TRBJ1-4,NA,TRBV5-1,TGCGCCAGCAGCCCGGCGGTGGGGAATGAAAAACTGTTTTTT,CASSPAVGNEKLFF
NA,TRBJ2-1,NA,TRBV6-6,TGTGCCAGCAGTTATAATCTAGAGCAGTTCTTC,CASSYNLEQFF
NA,TRBJ1-2,few,TRBV21-1,TGTGCCAGCAGCCAACACGTCTATGGCTACACCTTC,CASSQHVYGYTF